The 8 T cell receptor beta chains in this list originate from one sample, sequenced in a study of cytomegalovirus exposure and HLA in healthy donors. Researchers ran the PCR with 60 Vbeta and 13 Jbeta primers. Clones were sequenced by immunoSEQ multiplex PCR, and TCRdb holds only the in-frame ones, with some missing. The sample includes about 130,000 clones, over 60% seen only once; the top ten take less than 5%. Sequencing input: PBMCs. These receptors came from a man aged 55-75 years in good health and CMV-seropositive.

The chain is built from TRBV7-9 and TRBJ2-2, with a weak D call TRBD2 (6 bases). Germline CDR1 and CDR2: SEHNR and FQNEAQ (reference sequence). The CDR3 is 16 amino acids. V lost 10 bases and J 1 base, leaving 19 bases between the germline ends. The CDR3 DNA reads as TGTGCCACGCCTGGGGGAGGAGCCGGGAACACCGGGGAGCTGTTTTTT. Its protein product is CATPGGGAGNTGELFF.

This chain joins TRBV27 and TRBJ2-7, with 9 bases identical to TRBD1. The germline V gene has CDR1 MNHEY and CDR2 SMNVEV (reference sequence). This CDR3 has 14 residues. V lost 5 bases to trimming and J lost 4 bases; unmatched junction nucleotides: 6. This chain's CDR3 is CASSLGTGHYEQYF. The CDR3 nucleotides are TGTGCCAGCAGTCTCGGGACAGGGCATTACGAGCAGTACTTC.

The chain joins TRBV5-1 to TRBJ1-4, with TRBD1 matching over 8 bases. Unmatched junction bases numbered 2, after V lost 2 bases and J lost 8 bases. Per the germline V gene, CDR1 is SGHRS and CDR2 is YFSETQ. The CDR3 sequence is 13 residues long. CDR3 loop: CASSLTGGEKLFF. Here the CDR3 DNA reads TGCGCCAGCAGCTTAACAGGGGGAGAAAAACTGTTTTTT.

In the case of this clone: The sample contains more than one DNA sequence encoding this CDR3. The gene calls are TRBV6-1 and TRBJ2-5; D is unresolved. Deletions cut 2 bases from V and 5 bases from J, with 6 bases between. Germline V gives CDR1 MNHNS, CDR2 SASEGT. The CDR3 extends over 12 amino acids. CDR3 residues: CASSELRETQYF. The CDR3 region has the DNA TGTGCCAGCAGTGAATTGAGGGAGACCCAGTACTTC.

V and J are TRBV30 and TRBJ1-2, with 9 bases matching TRBD1. In germline, CDR1 is GTSNPN, CDR2 SVGIG (reference sequence). The CDR3 has 11 amino acids. J lost 6 bases, V lost 7 bases, and 3 bases had no gene match. For the CDR3, the DNA is TGTGCCTCGGGACAGGGACATGGCTACACCTTC. Its protein product is CASGQGHGYTF.

The gene calls are TRBV30 and TRBJ1-1; 8 bases fit TRBD1. Germline trimming cut 5 bases from V and 10 bases from J; bases unmatched to any gene: 12. Germline-derived CDR1 and CDR2 are GTSNPN and SVGIG (reference sequence). This CDR3 region has 13 residues. The DNA of the CDR3 is TGTGCCTGGTGGCGGGCCTTCACAGGGGGAGCTTTCTTT. The encoded protein is CAWWRAFTGGAFF.

This chain connects TRBV6-4 to TRBJ1-4, with 7 bases aligning to TRBD1. In germline, CDR1 is MRHNA, CDR2 SNTAGT. CDR3 length equals 17 residues. J gave up 11 bases and V 5 bases, and 20 bases lay outside the gene matches. CDR3 amino acids: CASSPYRGRYPMKKLFF. CDR3 sequence (DNA): TGTGCCAGCAGTCCCTACAGGGGCCGCTATCCAATGAAGAAACTGTTTTTT.

The CDR3 spells CASSLWFWEYNSPLHF. CDR3 sequence (DNA): TGTGCCAGCAGCTTGTGGTTCTGGGAGTATAATTCACCCCTCCACTTT. The chain carries TRBV5-6 and TRBJ1-6, with no clear D. V was cut by 1 base and J by 4 bases, with 12 bases left in between. Germline V gene data show CDR1 as SGHDT and CDR2 as YYEEEE. The CDR3 has 16 residues.